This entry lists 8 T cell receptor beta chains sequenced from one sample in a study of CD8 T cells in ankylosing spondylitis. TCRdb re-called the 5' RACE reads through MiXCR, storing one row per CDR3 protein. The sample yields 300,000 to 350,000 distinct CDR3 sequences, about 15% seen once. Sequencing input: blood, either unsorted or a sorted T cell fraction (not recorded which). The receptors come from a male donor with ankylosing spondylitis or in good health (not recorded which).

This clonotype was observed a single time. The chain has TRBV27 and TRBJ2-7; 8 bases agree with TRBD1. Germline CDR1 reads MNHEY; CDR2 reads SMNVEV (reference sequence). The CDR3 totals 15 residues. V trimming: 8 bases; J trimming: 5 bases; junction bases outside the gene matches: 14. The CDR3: CASGTRQGMENEQYF. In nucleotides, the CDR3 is TGTGCCAGCGGCACCCGACAGGGGATGGAAAACGAGCAGTACTTC.

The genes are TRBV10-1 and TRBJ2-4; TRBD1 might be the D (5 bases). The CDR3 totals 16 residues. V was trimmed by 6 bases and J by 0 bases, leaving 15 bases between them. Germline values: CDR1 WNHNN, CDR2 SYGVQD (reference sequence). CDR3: CASSSDRLLAKNIQYF. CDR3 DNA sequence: TGCGCCAGCAGCTCCGACAGATTGCTAGCCAAAAACATTCAGTACTTC.

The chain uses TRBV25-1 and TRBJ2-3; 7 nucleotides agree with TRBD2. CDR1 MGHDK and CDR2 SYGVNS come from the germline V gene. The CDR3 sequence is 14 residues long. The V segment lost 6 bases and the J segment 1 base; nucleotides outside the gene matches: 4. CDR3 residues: CASSGSGGTDTQYF. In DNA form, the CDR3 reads TGTGCCAGCAGCGGGAGCGGGGGCACAGATACGCAGTATTTT.

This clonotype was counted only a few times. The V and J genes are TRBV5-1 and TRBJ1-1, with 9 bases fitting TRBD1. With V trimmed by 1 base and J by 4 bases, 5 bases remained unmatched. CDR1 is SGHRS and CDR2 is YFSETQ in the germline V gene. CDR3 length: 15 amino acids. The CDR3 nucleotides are TGCGCCAGCAGCTTGACAGGGGGCGGGAGCACTGAAGCTTTCTTT. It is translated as CASSLTGGGSTEAFF.

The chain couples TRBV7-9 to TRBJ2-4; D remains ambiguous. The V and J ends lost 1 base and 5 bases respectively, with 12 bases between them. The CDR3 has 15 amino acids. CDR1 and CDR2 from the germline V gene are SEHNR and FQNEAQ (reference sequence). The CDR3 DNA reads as TGTGCCAGCAGCTTAGATTTGACTTCGGAAAACATTCAGTACTTC. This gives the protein CASSLDLTSENIQYF.

The CDR3 spells CASSLGSTYEQYF. DNA of the CDR3: TGCGCCAGCAGCTTGGGGTCAACCTACGAGCAGTACTTC. The chain is built from TRBV5-1 and TRBJ2-7, with unresolved D. V gave up 0 bases and J gave up 2 bases, with 6 bases separating them. The CDR3 is made up of 13 amino acids. Germline V gives CDR1 SGHRS, CDR2 YFSETQ. The complete variable domain, with remaining parts taken from reference TRBV5-1 and TRBJ2-7, reads KAGVTQTPRYLIKTRGQQVTLSCSPISGHRSVSWYQQTPGQGLQFLFEYFSETQRNKGNFPGRFSGRQFSNSRSEMNVSTLELGDSALYLCASSLGSTYEQYFGPGTRLTVT.

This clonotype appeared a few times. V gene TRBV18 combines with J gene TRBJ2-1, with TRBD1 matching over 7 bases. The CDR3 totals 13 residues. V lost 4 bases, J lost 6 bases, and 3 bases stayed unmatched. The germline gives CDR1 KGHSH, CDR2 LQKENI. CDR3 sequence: CASSRDRANEQFF. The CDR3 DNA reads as TGTGCCAGCTCACGTGACAGGGCCAATGAGCAGTTCTTC.

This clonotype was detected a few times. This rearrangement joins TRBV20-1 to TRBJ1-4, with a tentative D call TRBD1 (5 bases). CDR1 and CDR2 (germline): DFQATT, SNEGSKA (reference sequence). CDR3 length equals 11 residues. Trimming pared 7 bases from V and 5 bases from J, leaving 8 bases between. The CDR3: CSVRVNEKLFF. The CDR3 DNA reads TGCAGTGTCAGGGTGAATGAAAAACTGTTTTTT.